The 21 T cell receptor beta chains below were found in one sample sequenced in a study of early T cells in non-severe SARS-CoV-2 infection. TCRdb processed the 5' RACE reads anew with MiXCR; each CDR3 protein has one entry. Here the sample spans 87,000 or so distinct CDR3 sequences, roughly an eighth being singletons. The sequencing input was whole blood. These receptor sequences come from an adult who was a healthcare worker with PCR-confirmed SARS-CoV-2 infection or an uninfected control (not recorded which).

At least ten counts were recorded for this clonotype. J is TRBJ2-1 and V is TRBV12-5, with 7 positions matching TRBD2. The CDR3 has 16 amino acids. Germline CDR1 and CDR2: LGHNT and FRNRAP. Trimming removed 4 bases from V and 0 bases from J; junction bases left unmatched: 6. CDR3 DNA sequence: TGTGCTAGTGGTTCTTCAGCGGGGAGCTCCTACAATGAGCAGTTCTTC. This codes for CASGSSAGSSYNEQFF.

The V call is TRBV29-1, the J call TRBJ1-1, with a tentative D call TRBD1 (6 bases). Between the trimmed V and J ends, which lost 4 bases and 1 base, there was a span of 13 bases. This CDR3 contains 14 residues. Germline lookup yields CDR1 SQVTM and CDR2 ANQGSEA. The CDR3 reads CSVARGDTNTEAFF. The CDR3 DNA follows: TGCAGCGTTGCAAGAGGGGACACGAACACTGAAGCTTTCTTT.

This clonotype was detected only a few times. This chain joins TRBV11-3 and TRBJ2-3; D might be TRBD2 (5 bases). The germline CDR1 and CDR2 sequences are SGHNT and YENEEA. The CDR3 runs to 12 residues. Between the trimmed V and J ends, which lost 5 bases and 9 bases, there was a span of 12 bases. This CDR3 is CASSPLKRTQYF. CDR3 nucleotide sequence: TGTGCCAGCAGCCCCCTTAAGCGGACGCAGTATTTT.

This clonotype has just a few counts. V and J are TRBV19 and TRBJ2-1; 11 nucleotides align to TRBD2. CDR3 length: 15 amino acids. Trimming cost V 9 bases and J 5 bases; bases outside gene matches: 9. Germline assignment: CDR1 LNHDA and CDR2 SQIVND (reference sequence). The CDR3 reads CASLPSGRSHNEQFF. In DNA, the CDR3 is TGTGCCAGCCTCCCTAGCGGGAGGTCCCACAATGAGCAGTTCTTC.

The chain recombines TRBV4-1 with TRBJ2-3, with TRBD2 matching over 13 bases. With 0 bases clipped from V and 8 bases from J, the junction kept 8 bases outside the gene matches. The CDR3 extends over 17 amino acids. CDR1 and CDR2 (germline): MGHRA, YSYEKL. The CDR3 bases are TGCGCCAGCAGCCAAGATCGGACTAGCGGGAGTTGGAGTACGCAGTATTTT. Residues: CASSQDRTSGSWSTQYF.

This clonotype has a count of ten or more. The chain uses TRBV20-1 and TRBJ2-1; TRBD2 aligns across 8 bases. CDR3 length: 17 residues. After removal of 2 bases from V and 6 bases from J, the junction contained 15 bases not matched to a gene. Germline assignment: CDR1 DFQATT and CDR2 SNEGSKA (reference sequence). The CDR3 spells CSARSPRAAGVFNEQFF. The DNA of the CDR3 is TGCAGTGCTAGAAGCCCTCGGGCAGCGGGAGTTTTCAATGAGCAGTTCTTC.

The chain links TRBV18 to TRBJ1-1, with 10 bases that match TRBD1. This CDR3 is built from 14 residues. J lost 1 base, V lost 6 bases, and 2 bases had no gene match. Germline CDR1 KGHSH, CDR2 LQKENI. CDR3 region: CASSGDRGNTEAFF. The CDR3 bases are TGTGCCAGCTCGGGGGACAGGGGGAACACTGAAGCTTTCTTT.

The rearrangement links TRBV4-3 to TRBJ2-1, with 8 nucleotides matching TRBD1. V gave up 0 bases and J gave up 7 bases; unmatched junction bases: 5. CDR1 is LGHNA, CDR2 YSLEER, per germline. The CDR3 spans 15 residues. The CDR3 loop reads CASSQDRQGANEQFF. CDR3 DNA sequence: TGCGCCAGCAGCCAAGATCGGCAGGGGGCAAATGAGCAGTTCTTC.

In its sample, this clonotype was seen many times. The CDR3, as DNA: TGCAGCGTTGAGGGACTTTACTACGAGCAGTACTTC. Its translation: CSVEGLYYEQYF. The chain carries TRBV29-1 and TRBJ2-7; TRBD2 might be the D (6 bases). CDR1 SQVTM and CDR2 ANQGSEA come from the germline V gene. Trimming left V 3 bases short and J 3 bases short, with 9 bases between. The CDR3 has 12 amino acids.

The CDR3 spells CAGSTSGRWGDTQYF. The CDR3 bases are TGTGCCGGGTCGACTAGCGGGAGATGGGGAGATACGCAGTATTTT. The rearrangement links TRBV6-1 to TRBJ2-3, with TRBD2 identical over 12 bases. Losses at the gene ends were 11 bases for V and 5 bases for J; bases not matched to a gene: 11. Germline-derived CDR1 and CDR2 are MNHNS and SASEGT. The CDR3 extends over 15 amino acids.

This clonotype came up many times. V is TRBV27 and J is TRBJ2-3; no clear D. Germline assignment: CDR1 MNHEY and CDR2 SMNVEV (reference sequence). CDR3 length: 11 residues. V gave up 7 bases and J gave up 5 bases, with 7 bases separating them. The CDR3 spells CASKERDTQYF. The CDR3 DNA reads as TGTGCCAGCAAGGAAAGAGATACGCAGTATTTT.

The chain uses TRBV25-1 and TRBJ2-7; 8 bases align to TRBD1. The germline V gene has CDR1 MGHDK and CDR2 SYGVNS. The CDR3 spans 13 residues. V gave up 3 bases and J gave up 5 bases; unmatched junction bases: 3. CDR3 loop: CASSDGQGHEQYF. The CDR3 DNA is TGTGCCAGCAGTGACGGACAGGGCCACGAGCAGTACTTC.

This clonotype has at least ten counts. This rearrangement joins TRBV19 to TRBJ2-7; D may be TRBD2 (5 bases). The CDR3 runs 15 residues. V was clipped by 6 bases and J by 0 bases, with 15 bases between them. Germline values: CDR1 LNHDA, CDR2 SQIVND (reference sequence). CDR3 DNA sequence: TGTGCCAGTAGACTGGACGCTGGGAGCTCCTACGAGCAGTACTTC. This translates into CASRLDAGSSYEQYF. The full variable domain, completed using reference TRBV19 and TRBJ2-7, is DGGITQSPKYLFRKEGQNVTLSCEQNLNHDAMYWYRQDPGQGLRLIYYSQIVNDFQKGDIAEGYSVSREKKESFPLTVTSAQKNPTAFYLCASRLDAGSSYEQYFGPGTRLTVT.

The genes are TRBV20-1 and TRBJ2-1; possible D gene TRBD2, 5 bases. CDR3 length equals 13 residues. Germline loops: CDR1 DFQATT, CDR2 SNEGSKA (reference sequence). CDR3 region: CSAHRDKENEQFF. CDR3 bases: TGCAGCGCCCACCGGGATAAGGAGAATGAGCAGTTCTTC.

In this sample, this clonotype turned up a few times. This chain connects TRBV4-2 to TRBJ2-1; the match to TRBD2 covers 15 bases. This CDR3 comprises 23 residues. The junction had 20 bases not matched to a gene; V was cut back by 0 bases and J by 5 bases. Per germline, CDR1 LGHNA and CDR2 YNFKEQ. CDR3 protein: CASSQDSSGGLAGGLDDHNEQFF. The CDR3 DNA reads TGTGCCAGCAGCCAAGATTCCTCCGGTGGACTAGCGGGAGGGCTAGACGATCACAATGAGCAGTTCTTC.

This clonotype was counted between two and nine times. The J gene is TRBJ2-7, the V gene TRBV2; 10 bases are a match to TRBD2. This CDR3 is built from 15 residues. CDR1 is SNHLY and CDR2 is FYNNEI in the germline V gene. The junction had 5 bases not matched to a gene; V was cut back by 4 bases and J by 2 bases. The CDR3 sequence: CASSARTSGPYEQYF. The CDR3 nucleotides are TGTGCCAGCAGTGCAAGGACTAGCGGTCCCTACGAGCAGTACTTC.

This clonotype was found a few times. The gene calls are TRBV6-6 and TRBJ2-1, with a tentative D call TRBD2 (6 bases). Germline V gene data show CDR1 as MNHNY and CDR2 as SVGAGI (reference sequence). The CDR3 contains 11 residues. Between the trimmed V and J ends, which lost 8 bases and 5 bases, there was a span of 7 bases. The CDR3 reads CASGGNNEQFF. DNA for the CDR3: TGTGCCAGCGGCGGGAACAATGAGCAGTTCTTC.

The chain employs TRBV29-1 and TRBJ1-1, with 7 bases aligning to TRBD1. CDR3 length: 11 residues. J lost 10 bases, V lost 7 bases, and 9 bases had no gene match. The germline V gene encodes CDR1 SQVTM and CDR2 ANQGSEA. The CDR3, as DNA: TGCAGCGGTGACAGGGCCCAACGAGCTTTCTTT. Amino acids: CSGDRAQRAFF.

This clonotype was seen a handful of times. The chain uses TRBV6-6 and TRBJ2-7; no clear D gene. The germline V gene has CDR1 MNHNY and CDR2 SVGAGI (reference sequence). The CDR3 has 13 residues. Deletions cut 6 bases from V and 3 bases from J, with 12 bases between. The CDR3 nucleotides read TGTGCCAGCAGCGGGCGTCCAAGCTACGAGCAGTACTTC. Protein sequence: CASSGRPSYEQYF.

V is TRBV20-1 and J is TRBJ2-5, with 11 bases aligning to TRBD2. CDR1 and CDR2 from the germline V gene are DFQATT and SNEGSKA (reference sequence). CDR3 length: 12 amino acids. CDR3 bases: TGCAGCCCACTAGCGGGAGAAGAGACCCAGTACTTC. The encoded protein is CSPLAGEETQYF.

V and J are TRBV20-1 and TRBJ1-1; D unresolved. The germline CDR1 and CDR2 sequences are DFQATT and SNEGSKA (reference sequence). The germline V and J ends were trimmed by 6 bases and 1 base, with 9 bases remaining between them. This CDR3 is 12 amino acids long. The CDR3 region is CSAMTENTEAFF. CDR3 coding DNA: TGCAGTGCAATGACGGAGAACACTGAAGCTTTCTTT.